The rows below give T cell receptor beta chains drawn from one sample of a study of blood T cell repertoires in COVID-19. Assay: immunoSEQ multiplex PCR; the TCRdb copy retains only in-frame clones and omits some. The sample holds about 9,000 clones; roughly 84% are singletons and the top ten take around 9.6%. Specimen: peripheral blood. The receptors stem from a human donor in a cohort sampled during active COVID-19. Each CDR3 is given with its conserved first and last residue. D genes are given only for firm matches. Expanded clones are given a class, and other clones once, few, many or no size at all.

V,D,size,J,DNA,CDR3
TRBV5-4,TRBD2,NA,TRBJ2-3,TGTGCCAGCAGCTCAGCCAAGGAGCGGGGGCCGGGTCGCACAGATACGCAGTATTTT,CASSSAKERGPGRTDTQYF
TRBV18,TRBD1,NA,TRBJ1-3,TGTGCCAGCTCACCTCAGCTCCAGACAGGGGTCTATGGAAACACCATATATTTT,CASSPQLQTGVYGNTIYF
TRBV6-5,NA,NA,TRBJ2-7,TGTGCCAGCAGTTACGGAGCACCCTCCGAGCAGTACTTC,CASSYGAPSEQYF
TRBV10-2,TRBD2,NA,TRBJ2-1,TGCGCCAGCAGTGGCCTAGCGGGGGGAAATGAGCAGTTCTTC,CASSGLAGGNEQFF
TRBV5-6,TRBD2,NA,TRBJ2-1,TGTGCCAGCAGCTCAGCGGGGAGCTCCTACAATGAGCAGTTCTTC,CASSSAGSSYNEQFF
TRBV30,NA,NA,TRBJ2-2,TGTGCCTCTACCCCTAAGGGGGAATATAACACCGGGGAGCTGTTTTTT,CASTPKGEYNTGELFF
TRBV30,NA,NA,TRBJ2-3,TGTGCCTGGAGCCCCCAGGACTTGACGCAGTATTTT,CAWSPQDLTQYF
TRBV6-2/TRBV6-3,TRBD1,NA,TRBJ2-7,TGTGCCAGCAGCGGGACAGGGTCCTCCTACGAGCAGTACTTC,CASSGTGSSYEQYF
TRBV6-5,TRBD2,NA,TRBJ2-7,TGTGCCAGCAATTACGGCCCCCAGCGGGGGGTCTACGAGCAGTACTTC,CASNYGPQRGVYEQYF
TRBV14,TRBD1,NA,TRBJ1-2,TGTGCCAGCAGCCTCAAGGGGGCCCATGGCTACACCTTC,CASSLKGAHGYTF
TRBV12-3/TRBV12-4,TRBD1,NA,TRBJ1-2,TGTGCCAGCACTCGGACAGGGCGAGGCTACACCTTC,CASTRTGRGYTF
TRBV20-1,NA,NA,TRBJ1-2,TGCAGTGCCCCCTCGGGGGATGGCTACACCTTC,CSAPSGDGYTF
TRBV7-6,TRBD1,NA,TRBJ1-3,TGTGCCAGCAGCTTAAAACCGGGACAGGCAGGAAACACCATATATTTT,CASSLKPGQAGNTIYF
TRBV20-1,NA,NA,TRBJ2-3,TGCAGTGTCCACTCCACAGATACGCAGTATTTT,CSVHSTDTQYF
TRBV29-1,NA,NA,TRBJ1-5,TGCAGCGTAGCCACAGGGAGTAGCAATCAGCCCCAGCATTTT,CSVATGSSNQPQHF
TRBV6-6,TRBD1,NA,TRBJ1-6,TGTGCCAGCAGTCCAGGGGGCGGGGGCGGTTCACCCCTCCACTTT,CASSPGGGGGSPLHF
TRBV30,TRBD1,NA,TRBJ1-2,TGTGCCTGGAGTGCCCCGGGACAGCTTTACTATGGCTACACCTTC,CAWSAPGQLYYGYTF
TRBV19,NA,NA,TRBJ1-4,TGTGCCAGTAGTATGTACAGCTCAACTAATGAAAAACTGTTTTTT,CASSMYSSTNEKLFF
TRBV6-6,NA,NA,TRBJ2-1,TGTGCCAGCAGTCCCCAGGGGTCCCACAGGAATGAGCAGTTCTTC,CASSPQGSHRNEQFF
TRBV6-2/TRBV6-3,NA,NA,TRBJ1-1,TGTGCCAGCAGCGACGGGGGGAACACTGAAGCTTTCTTT,CASSDGGNTEAFF
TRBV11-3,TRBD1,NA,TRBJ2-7,TGTGCCAGCAGCTTCGACCCGCAGGGGGTAGAGCAGTACTTC,CASSFDPQGVEQYF
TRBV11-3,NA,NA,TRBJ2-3,TGTGCCAGCAGCTTAGAGGGACACACAGATACGCAGTATTTT,CASSLEGHTDTQYF
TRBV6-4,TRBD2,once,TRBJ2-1,TGTGCCAGCAGTGACTCCGGACTAGCGGGGCCCTCAGTTCAGTTCTTC,CASSDSGLAGPSVQFF
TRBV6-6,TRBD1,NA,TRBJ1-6,TGTGCCAGCAGTTACTCGACAGGGAGAAATTCACCCCTCCACTTT,CASSYSTGRNSPLHF